Shown below are 5 T cell receptor beta chains from a single sample sequenced in a study of CD8 T cells in Susac syndrome. Random hexamers served to reverse transcribe roughly 0.45 to 1 ug RNA. A single record per CDR3 protein comes from TCRdb applying MiXCR to the immunoSEQ multiplex PCR reads. The sample lists about 83,000 distinct CDR3 sequences, 95% to 97% occurring once. Input material: CD8+ T cells from PBMCs. Receptors were obtained from a human donor with Susac syndrome.

This sequence joins TRBV20-1 and TRBJ2-5; no clear D gene. Looked up from germline, CDR1 is DFQATT and CDR2 is SNEGSKA (reference sequence). This CDR3 has 13 residues. Trimming removed 1 base from V and 7 bases from J, with 13 bases in between. CDR3 in amino acids: CSARVQASGTQYF. The CDR3, as DNA: TGCAGTGCTAGAGTCCAAGCCTCAGGGACCCAGTACTTC.

The chain recombines TRBV15 with TRBJ2-3; TRBD2 agrees at 8 bases. Germline CDR1 is LNHNV and CDR2 is YYDKDF (reference sequence). The CDR3 loop spans 15 amino acids. Trimming cost V 5 bases and J 5 bases; bases outside gene matches: 9. The CDR3, as DNA: TGTGCCACCAGCGGCCCGGGACGGGGGGGAGATACGCAGTATTTT. Its protein product is CATSGPGRGGDTQYF.

This clonotype was recorded a few times. The chain employs TRBV7-3 and TRBJ1-1; no clear D gene. This CDR3 has 16 residues. V was clipped by 0 bases and J by 1 base, with 12 bases between them. The V gene's germline CDR1 is SGHTA and CDR2 FQGTGA. The CDR3 nucleotides are TGTGCCAGCAGCTTAACGGAAAGTAGGACGAACACTGAAGCTTTCTTT. It is translated as CASSLTESRTNTEAFF.

This rearrangement joins TRBV9 to TRBJ1-2; 8 nucleotides match TRBD1. The length of the CDR3 is 15 residues. From germline, CDR1 is SGDLS and CDR2 YYNGEE. After removal of 2 bases from V and 7 bases from J, the junction contained 10 bases not matched to a gene. CDR3: CASSVSDRGRAGYTF. The CDR3 DNA reads as TGTGCCAGCAGCGTCAGCGACAGGGGCCGGGCTGGCTACACCTTC.

The chain uses TRBV5-4 and TRBJ2-1, with TRBD2 as a possible D gene (6 bases). V was trimmed by 6 bases and J by 7 bases, leaving 17 bases between them. Germline V lookup: CDR1 SGHNT, CDR2 YYREEE (reference sequence). The CDR3 has 14 amino acids. DNA of the CDR3: TGTGCCAGCACCACCGTGGCGGGGTCGAATGAGCAGTTCTTC. This gives the protein CASTTVAGSNEQFF.